This TCR beta chain was documented in a study of PD-1 blockade in mismatch repair-deficient tumors. Overall study context: All were previously treated, progressing patients with approximately 11 mismatch repair-deficient cancer types.

PCR or immunohistochemistry showed mismatch repair deficiency in every enrolled patient. Assay used: immunoSEQ multiplex PCR; TCRdb lists only in-frame clones, some missing. This sample has around 23,000 clones, with 83% found just once. CDR1 and CDR2 (germline): MNHEY, SMNVEV (reference sequence). V gave up 8 bases and J gave up 6 bases, with 19 bases separating them. The CDR3 covers 14 residues. The genes are TRBV27 and TRBJ1-2; D remains unclear. This receptor was identified in an adult with mismatch repair-deficient cancer. The starting material was peripheral blood, obtained 12 weeks after starting pembrolizumab. CDR3 sequence: CASGSGSISDGYTF. For the CDR3, the DNA is TGTGCCAGCGGGTCGGGTAGCATCTCTGATGGCTACACCTTC.